This TCR beta chain was identified in a study of cytomegalovirus exposure and HLA in healthy donors. Study as a whole: For the roughly 390 genotyped donors, about 81% fell within the Caucasian-associated ancestry cluster.

Vbeta (60) and Jbeta (13) primers were used in the PCR. Repertoires were generated with immunoSEQ multiplex PCR, while TCRdb's copy carries only in-frame clones and drops some. The sample has about 150,000 clones, about three quarters seen once; the top ten hold approximately 4%. Note on this clone: The antigen is not known.

Germline lookup yields CDR1 GTSNPN and CDR2 SVGIG (reference sequence). This CDR3 comprises 13 residues. V was trimmed by 4 bases and J by 6 bases, leaving 14 bases between them. Study results and limitations: The investigators catalogued 164 TCR beta chains as cytomegalovirus-associated. Earlier analysis found most TCR beta V segments productive about 87% or about 30% of the time. Presence/absence analysis assumed near-uniform sequencing depth across donors.

This TCR derives from a woman between 40 and 55 years old in good health and CMV-seronegative. The genes are TRBV30 and TRBJ2-3; possible D gene TRBD1, 5 bases. Sequencing was carried out using PBMCs. The CDR3 DNA sequence: TGTGCCTGGACTCGCCAGGGAAGGGATACGCAGTATTTT. It encodes CAWTRQGRDTQYF.